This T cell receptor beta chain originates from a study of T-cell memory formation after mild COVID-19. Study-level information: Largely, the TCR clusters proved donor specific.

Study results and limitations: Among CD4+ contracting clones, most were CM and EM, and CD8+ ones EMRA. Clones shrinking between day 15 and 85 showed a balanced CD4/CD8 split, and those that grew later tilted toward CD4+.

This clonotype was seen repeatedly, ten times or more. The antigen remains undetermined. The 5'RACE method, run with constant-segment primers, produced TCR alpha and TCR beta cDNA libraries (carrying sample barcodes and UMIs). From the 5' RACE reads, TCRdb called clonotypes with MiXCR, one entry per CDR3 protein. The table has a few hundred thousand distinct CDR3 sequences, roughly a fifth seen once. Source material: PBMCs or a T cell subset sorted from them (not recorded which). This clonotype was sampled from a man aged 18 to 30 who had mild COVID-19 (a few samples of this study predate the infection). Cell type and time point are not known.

CDR3 coding DNA: TGTGCCAGCAGCTTGCAAAATGAGCAGTTCTTC. Translating it yields CASSLQNEQFF. This rearrangement joins TRBV7-9 to TRBJ2-1; D gene uncertain. Trimming left V 3 bases short and J 7 bases short, with 4 bases between. CDR1 and CDR2 (germline): SEHNR, FQNEAQ (reference sequence). The CDR3 spans 11 residues.